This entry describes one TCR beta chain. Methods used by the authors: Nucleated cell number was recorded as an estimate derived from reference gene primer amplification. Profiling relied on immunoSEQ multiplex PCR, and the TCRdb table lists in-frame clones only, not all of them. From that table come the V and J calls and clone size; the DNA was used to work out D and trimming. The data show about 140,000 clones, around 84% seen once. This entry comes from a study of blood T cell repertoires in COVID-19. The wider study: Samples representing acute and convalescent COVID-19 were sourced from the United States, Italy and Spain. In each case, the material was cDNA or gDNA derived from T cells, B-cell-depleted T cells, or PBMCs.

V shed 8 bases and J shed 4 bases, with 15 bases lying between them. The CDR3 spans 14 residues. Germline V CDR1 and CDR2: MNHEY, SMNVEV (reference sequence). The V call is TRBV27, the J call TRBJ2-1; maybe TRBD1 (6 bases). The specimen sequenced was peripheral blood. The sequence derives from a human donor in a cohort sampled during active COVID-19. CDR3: CASGEGDLYNEQFF. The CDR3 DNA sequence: TGTGCCAGCGGAGAGGGGGACCTATACAATGAGCAGTTCTTC.